These 6 T cell receptor beta chains came from one sample sequenced in a study of T cells in localized non-small cell lung cancer. TCRdb keeps only in-frame clones here, not all; method: immunoSEQ multiplex PCR. The sample lists tens of thousands of clones; approximately 90% were seen once. The specimen was peripheral blood mononuclear cells, collected before any cancer treatment. Source of these receptors: a man between 40 and 70 years old with stage III lung adenocarcinoma.

J is TRBJ1-1 and V is TRBV15; 7 nucleotides line up with TRBD1. In germline, CDR1 is LNHNV, CDR2 YYDKDF (reference sequence). This CDR3 spans 15 amino acids. Germline trimming cut 1 base from V and 1 base from J; bases unmatched to any gene: 3. DNA for the CDR3: TGTGCCACCAGCAGAGCCGGGACAGAGAACACTGAAGCTTTCTTT. It specifies CATSRAGTENTEAFF.

J is TRBJ1-4 and V is TRBV7-8, with TRBD1 as a possible D gene (6 bases). The germline V and J ends were trimmed by 2 bases and 4 bases, with 11 bases remaining between them. CDR1 is SGHVS and CDR2 is FQNEAQ in the germline V gene. The CDR3 length is 15 residues. The CDR3 loop is CASSLQGLSNEKLFF. Here the CDR3 DNA reads TGTGCCAGCAGCTTACAGGGGTTGAGTAATGAAAAACTGTTTTTT.

This clone has only one observation. V and J are TRBV19 and TRBJ1-1, with D perhaps matching TRBD1 (6 bases). Trimming pared 3 bases from V and 7 bases from J, leaving 12 bases between. This CDR3 spans 13 amino acids. Looked up from germline, CDR1 is LNHDA and CDR2 is SQIVND (reference sequence). The CDR3 nucleotides are TGTGCCAGTAGTATTGGGGGCTCGGTTGAAGCTTTCTTT. The encoded protein is CASSIGGSVEAFF.

This chain's CDR3 is CASSDSGGSTDTQYF. CDR3 nucleotides: TGTGCCAGCAGTGACAGCGGGGGAAGCACAGATACGCAGTATTTT. The chain recombines TRBV6-4 with TRBJ2-3; 8 bases align to TRBD2. CDR1 is MRHNA, CDR2 SNTAGT, per germline. CDR3 length: 15 residues. The junction had 1 base not matched to a gene; V was cut back by 2 bases and J by 0 bases.

Only one count was recorded for this clone. The chain links TRBV14 to TRBJ2-1, with 7 bases identical to TRBD1. This CDR3 spans 18 amino acids. The V gene's germline CDR1 is SGHDN and CDR2 FVKESK. Trimming at V came to 8 bases and at J to 5 bases, leaving 21 bases not matched to a gene. The CDR3 region is CASSRQGPRSVRDNEQFF. In nucleotides, the CDR3 is TGTGCCAGCTCCAGACAGGGACCTCGATCAGTGCGGGACAATGAGCAGTTCTTC. Variable domain in full (rest from reference TRBV14 and TRBJ2-1): EAGVTQFPSHSVIEKGQTVTLRCDPISGHDNLYWYRRVMGKEIKFLLHFVKESKQDESGMPNNRFLAERTGGTYSTLKVQPAELEDSGVYFCASSRQGPRSVRDNEQFFGPGTRLTVL.

This clone was seen a handful of times. The rearrangement uses TRBV7-2 and TRBJ2-3; D ambiguous. Germline loops: CDR1 SGHTA, CDR2 FQGNSA. The CDR3 extends over 14 amino acids. V lost 0 bases and J 3 bases, leaving 7 bases between the germline ends. The CDR3 spells CASSLAGQTDTQYF. The CDR3 coding sequence is TGTGCCAGCAGCTTAGCAGGGCAGACAGATACGCAGTATTTT.